This T cell receptor (beta chain) originates from a study of vaccination and CD4 T cells after COVID-19. Study-wide context: The convalescents, six males and four females, included two who were Hispanic. Whole-study results and caveats: For convalescent patients, 304 of the 307 vaccine-specific clones analyzed were classified as spike mono-reactive. Median approximately 90% of reactive clones detected in convalescent patients emerged only post-vaccination.

Sequencing of the DNA from cultured CD4+ T cells was carried out with the Oncomine TCR Beta short-read assay. TCRdb reprocessed the PCR reads with MiXCR, giving one entry per CDR3 protein. The repertoire holds 3,200 or so distinct CDR3 sequences, around 74% seen once, with under 25% in the top ten. Treatment specified: approximately nine-day PBMC culture with coronavirus spike peptide pools or control peptides (ViraFEST assay). CDR1 MNHEY and CDR2 SMNVEV come from the germline V gene (reference sequence). The CDR3 is 14 amino acids. V shed 1 base and J shed 3 bases, with 10 bases lying between them. Concerning this clonotype: Antigen: not known.

The TCR originated in a human donor who had recovered from COVID-19. The V and J genes are TRBV27 and TRBJ2-7; no clear D. Sequenced input: CD4+ T cells from blood, cultured in vitro. CDR3 sequence (DNA): TGTGCCAGCAGTTTATTCGGTTGGGGCTACGAGCAGTACTTC. It specifies CASSLFGWGYEQYF.